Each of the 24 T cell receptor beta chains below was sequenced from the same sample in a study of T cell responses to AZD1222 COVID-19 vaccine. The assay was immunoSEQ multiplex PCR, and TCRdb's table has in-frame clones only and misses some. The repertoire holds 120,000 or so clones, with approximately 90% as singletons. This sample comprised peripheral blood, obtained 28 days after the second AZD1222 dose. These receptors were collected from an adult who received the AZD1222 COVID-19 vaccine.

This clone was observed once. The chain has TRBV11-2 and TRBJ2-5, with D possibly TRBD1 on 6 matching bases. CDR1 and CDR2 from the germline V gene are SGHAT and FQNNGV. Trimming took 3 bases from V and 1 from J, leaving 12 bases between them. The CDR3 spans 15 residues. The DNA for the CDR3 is TGTGCCAGCAGCTTTCTCGGACAGTTCCAAGAGACCCAGTACTTC. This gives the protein CASSFLGQFQETQYF.

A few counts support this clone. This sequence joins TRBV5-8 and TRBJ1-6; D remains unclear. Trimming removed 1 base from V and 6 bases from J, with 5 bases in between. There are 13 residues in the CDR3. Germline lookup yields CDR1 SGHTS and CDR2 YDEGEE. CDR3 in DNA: TGTGCCAGCAGCTTGCTCTTTAATTCACCCCTCCACTTT. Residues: CASSLLFNSPLHF.

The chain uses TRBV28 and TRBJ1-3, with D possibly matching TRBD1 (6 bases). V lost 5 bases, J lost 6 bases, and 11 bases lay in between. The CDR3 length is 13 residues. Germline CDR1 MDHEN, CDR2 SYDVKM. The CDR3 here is CASSRAGENTIYF. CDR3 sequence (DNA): TGTGCCAGCAGTCGGGCAGGGGAAAACACCATATATTTT.

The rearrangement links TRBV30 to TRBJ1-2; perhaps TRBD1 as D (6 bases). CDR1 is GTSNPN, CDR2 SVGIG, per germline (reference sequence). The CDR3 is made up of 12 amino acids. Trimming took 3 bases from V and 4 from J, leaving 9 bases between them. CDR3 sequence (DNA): TGTGCCTGGAGACCGGACAGCTATGGCTACACCTTC. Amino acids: CAWRPDSYGYTF.

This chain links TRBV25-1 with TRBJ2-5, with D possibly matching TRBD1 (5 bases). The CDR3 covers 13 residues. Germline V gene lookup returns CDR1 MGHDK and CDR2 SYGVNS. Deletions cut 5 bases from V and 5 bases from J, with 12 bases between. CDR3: CASSKAGLETQYF. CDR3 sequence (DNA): TGTGCCAGCAGTAAAGCAGGGTTGGAGACCCAGTACTTC.

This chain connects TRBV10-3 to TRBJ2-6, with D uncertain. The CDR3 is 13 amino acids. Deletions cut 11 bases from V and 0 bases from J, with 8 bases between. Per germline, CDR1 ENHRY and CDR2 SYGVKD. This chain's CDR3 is CAVLGSGANVLTF. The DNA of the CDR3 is TGTGCCGTATTGGGCTCTGGGGCCAACGTCCTGACTTTC.

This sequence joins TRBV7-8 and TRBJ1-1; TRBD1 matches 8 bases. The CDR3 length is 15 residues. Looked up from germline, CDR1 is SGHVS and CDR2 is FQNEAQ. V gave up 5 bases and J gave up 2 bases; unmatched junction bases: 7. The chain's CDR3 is CASSLWTGQNTEAFF. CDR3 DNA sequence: TGTGCCAGCAGCCTGTGGACAGGGCAAAACACTGAAGCTTTCTTT.

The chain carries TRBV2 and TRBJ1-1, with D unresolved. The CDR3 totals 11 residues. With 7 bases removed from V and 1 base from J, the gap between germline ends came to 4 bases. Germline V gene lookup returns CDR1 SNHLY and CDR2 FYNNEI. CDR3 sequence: CASMTNTEAFF. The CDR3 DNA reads TGTGCCAGCATGACGAACACTGAAGCTTTCTTT.

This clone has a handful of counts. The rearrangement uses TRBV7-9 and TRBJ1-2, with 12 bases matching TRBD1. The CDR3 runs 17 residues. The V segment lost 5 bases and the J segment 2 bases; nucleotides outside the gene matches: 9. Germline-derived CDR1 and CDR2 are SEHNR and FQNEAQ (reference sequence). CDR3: CASSLTGTGGANYGYTF. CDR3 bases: TGTGCCAGCAGCCTCACCGGGACAGGGGGCGCAAACTATGGCTACACCTTC. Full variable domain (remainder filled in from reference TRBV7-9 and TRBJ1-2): DTGVSQNPRHKITKRGQNVTFRCDPISEHNRLYWYRQTLGQGPEFLTYFQNEAQLEKSRLLSDRFSAERPKGSFSTLEIQRTEQGDSAMYLCASSLTGTGGANYGYTFGSGTRLTVV.

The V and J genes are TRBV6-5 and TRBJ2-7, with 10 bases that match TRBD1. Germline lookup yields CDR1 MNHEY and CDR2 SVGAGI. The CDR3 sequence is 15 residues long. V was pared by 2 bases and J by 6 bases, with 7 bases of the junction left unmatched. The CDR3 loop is CASSYTGTGAIEQYF. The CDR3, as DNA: TGTGCCAGCAGTTACACCGGGACAGGGGCGATCGAGCAGTACTTC.

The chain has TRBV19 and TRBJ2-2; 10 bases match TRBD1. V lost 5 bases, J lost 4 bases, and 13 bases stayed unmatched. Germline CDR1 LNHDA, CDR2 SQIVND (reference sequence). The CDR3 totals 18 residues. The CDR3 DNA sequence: TGTGCCAGTAGTTACCCCACGGGACAGGGGATTTTCACCGGGGAGCTGTTTTTT. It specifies CASSYPTGQGIFTGELFF. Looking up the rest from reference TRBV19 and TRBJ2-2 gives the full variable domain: DGGITQSPKYLFRKEGQNVTLSCEQNLNHDAMYWYRQDPGQGLRLIYYSQIVNDFQKGDIAEGYSVSREKKESFPLTVTSAQKNPTAFYLCASSYPTGQGIFTGELFFGEGSRLTVL.

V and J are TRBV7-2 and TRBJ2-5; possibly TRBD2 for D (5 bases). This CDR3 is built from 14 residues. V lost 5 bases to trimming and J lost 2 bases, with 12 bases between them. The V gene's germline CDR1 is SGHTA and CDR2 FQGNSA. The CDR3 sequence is CASSPSGIQETQYF. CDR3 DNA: TGTGCCAGCAGCCCCAGCGGTATTCAAGAGACCCAGTACTTC.

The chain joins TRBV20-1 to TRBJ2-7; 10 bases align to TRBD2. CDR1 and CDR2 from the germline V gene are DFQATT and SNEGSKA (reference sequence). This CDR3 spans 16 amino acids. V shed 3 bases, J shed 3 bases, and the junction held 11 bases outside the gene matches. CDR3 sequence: CSASTTSGRGIYEQYF. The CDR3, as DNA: TGCAGTGCTAGTACGACCAGCGGGAGGGGAATCTACGAGCAGTACTTC.

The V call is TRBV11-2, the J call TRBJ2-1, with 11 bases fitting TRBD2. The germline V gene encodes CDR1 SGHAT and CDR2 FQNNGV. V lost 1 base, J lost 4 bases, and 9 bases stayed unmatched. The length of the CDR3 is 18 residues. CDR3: CASSLVRLAGGTYNEQFF. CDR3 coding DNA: TGTGCCAGCAGCTTAGTCCGGCTAGCGGGAGGCACATACAATGAGCAGTTCTTC.

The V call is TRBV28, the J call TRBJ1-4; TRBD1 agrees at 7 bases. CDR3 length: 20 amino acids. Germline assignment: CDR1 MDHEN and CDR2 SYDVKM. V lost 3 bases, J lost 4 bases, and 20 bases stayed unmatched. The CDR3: CASSFSLTGTGPVGNEKLFF. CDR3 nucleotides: TGTGCCAGCAGTTTCTCATTGACAGGGACGGGGCCGGTGGGTAATGAAAAACTGTTTTTT.

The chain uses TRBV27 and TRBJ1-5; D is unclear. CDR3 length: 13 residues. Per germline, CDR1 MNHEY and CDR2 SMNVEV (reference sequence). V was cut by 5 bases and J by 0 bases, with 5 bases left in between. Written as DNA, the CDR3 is TGTGCCAGCAGTCGGGATAGCAATCAGCCCCAGCATTTT. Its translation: CASSRDSNQPQHF.

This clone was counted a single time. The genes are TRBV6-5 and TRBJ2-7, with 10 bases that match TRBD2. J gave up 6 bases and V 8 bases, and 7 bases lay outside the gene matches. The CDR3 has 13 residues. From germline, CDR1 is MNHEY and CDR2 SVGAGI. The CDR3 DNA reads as TGTGCCAGCTGGAGCGGGAGGGCCGGCGAGCAGTACTTC. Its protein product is CASWSGRAGEQYF.

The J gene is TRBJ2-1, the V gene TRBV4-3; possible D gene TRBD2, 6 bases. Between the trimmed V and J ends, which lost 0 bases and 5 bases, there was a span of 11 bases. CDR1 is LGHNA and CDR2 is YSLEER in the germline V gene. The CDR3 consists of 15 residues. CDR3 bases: TGCGCCAGCAGCCAAGAGGGTGGCGGGGACAATGAGCAGTTCTTC. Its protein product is CASSQEGGGDNEQFF.

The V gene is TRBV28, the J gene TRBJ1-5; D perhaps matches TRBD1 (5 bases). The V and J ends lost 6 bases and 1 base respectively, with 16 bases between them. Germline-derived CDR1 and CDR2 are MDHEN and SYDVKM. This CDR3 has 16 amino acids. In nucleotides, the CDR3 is TGTGCCAGCAGATCTTATCAGGGTCCGAGCAATCAGCCCCAGCATTTT. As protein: CASRSYQGPSNQPQHF.

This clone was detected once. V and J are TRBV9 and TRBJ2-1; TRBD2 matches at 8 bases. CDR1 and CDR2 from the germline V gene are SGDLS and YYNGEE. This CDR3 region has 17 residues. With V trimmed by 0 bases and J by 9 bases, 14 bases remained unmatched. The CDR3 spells CASSVGSTSGVGGEQFF. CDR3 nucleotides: TGTGCCAGCAGCGTAGGGAGTACTAGCGGAGTGGGGGGTGAGCAGTTCTTC.

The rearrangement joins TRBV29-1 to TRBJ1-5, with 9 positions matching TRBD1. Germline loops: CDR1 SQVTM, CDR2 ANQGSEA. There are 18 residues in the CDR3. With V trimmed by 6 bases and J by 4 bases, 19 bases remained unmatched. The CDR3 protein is CSVTIVSCPDRGNQPQHF. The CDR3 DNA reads TGCAGCGTCACCATCGTATCATGTCCGGACAGGGGAAATCAGCCCCAGCATTTT.

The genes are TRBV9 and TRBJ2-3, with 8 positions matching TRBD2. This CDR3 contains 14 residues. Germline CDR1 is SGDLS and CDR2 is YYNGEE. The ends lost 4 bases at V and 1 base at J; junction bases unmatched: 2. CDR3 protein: CASSRGGRTDTQYF. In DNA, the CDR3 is TGTGCCAGCAGCCGGGGGGGACGCACAGATACGCAGTATTTT.

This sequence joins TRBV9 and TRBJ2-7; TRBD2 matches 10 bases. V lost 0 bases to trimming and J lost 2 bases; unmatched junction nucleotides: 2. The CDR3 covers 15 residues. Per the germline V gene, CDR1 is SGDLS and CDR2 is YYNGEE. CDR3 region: CASSVGTSGTYEQYF. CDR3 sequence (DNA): TGTGCCAGCAGCGTAGGGACTAGCGGAACCTACGAGCAGTACTTC.

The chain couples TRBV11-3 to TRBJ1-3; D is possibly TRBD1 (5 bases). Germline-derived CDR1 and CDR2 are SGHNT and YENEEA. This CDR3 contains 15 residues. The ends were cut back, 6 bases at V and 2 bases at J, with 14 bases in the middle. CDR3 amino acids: CASSRDRGPGNTIYF. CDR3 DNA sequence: TGTGCCAGCAGTCGAGATAGGGGCCCTGGAAACACCATATATTTT.